This is a list of T cell receptor beta chains from one sample in a study of T-cell reconstitution after alpha-beta-depleted transplantation in children. TCRdb ran MiXCR on the PCR reads and lists one entry per CDR3 protein. Of approximately 1,000,000 distinct CDR3 sequences listed, about 26% are singletons. The material was PBMCs, mostly from graft donor cells, obtained 360 days after TCRalphabeta/CD19-depleted stem cell transplant. The source of these receptors is a boy under three years old who had a stem cell transplant for SCID, so the T cells may come from the graft donor. The CDR3 runs from the conserved cysteine through the conserved F or W. A D gene is named only where the DNA matches it firmly. Size tells how often a clone was seen (once, few, many) or the class of an expanded clone, and some rows leave it out.

.,.,TRBJ2-3,TRBV20-1,13,TGCAGTGCACTGGGGAAGGGGGCAGATACGCAGTATTTT,CSALGKGADTQYF
few,.,TRBJ1-1,TRBV7-9,14,TGTGCCAGCAGCGGGGCGGGGGTGAACACTGAAGCTTTCTTT,CASSGAGVNTEAFF
many,.,TRBJ2-1,TRBV3-1,17,TGTGCCAGCAGCCGGGATGGGGGGGGGCTGCCCTACAATGAGCAGTTCTTC,CASSRDGGGLPYNEQFF
.,TRBD1,TRBJ1-2,TRBV4-3,16,TGCGCCAGCAGCCATTACCGGGGACAGGGAGGTTATGGCTACACCTTC,CASSHYRGQGGYGYTF
.,.,TRBJ2-5,TRBV4-1,13,TGCGCCAGCAGCCAAGCGGGGTGGGAGACCCAGTACTTC,CASSQAGWETQYF
.,.,TRBJ1-1,TRBV5-1,14,TGCGCCAGCAGCTTTTGGGGCGGAAGCACTGAAGCTTTCTTT,CASSFWGGSTEAFF
few,.,TRBJ2-7,TRBV4-1,13,TGCGCCAGCAGCCAAGAAGGGGGGCGAGAGCAGTACTTC,CASSQEGGREQYF
few,.,TRBJ2-7,TRBV20-1,14,TGCAGTGCGGGGTCGGATAAATCGGACTACGAGCAGTACTTC,CSAGSDKSDYEQYF
.,.,TRBJ2-1,TRBV28,17,TGTGCCAGCAGTTCTGGCCCTTGGGCTAGCGAACACAATGAGCAGTTCTTC,CASSSGPWASEHNEQFF
.,.,TRBJ2-5,TRBV29-1,13,TGCAGCGCCCGGGGGCGAATACAAGAGACCCAGTACTTC,CSARGRIQETQYF
few,.,TRBJ1-2,TRBV20-1,12,TGCAGTGCTTGGCAGGGGAAGAATGGCTACACCTTC,CSAWQGKNGYTF
few,TRBD2,TRBJ2-1,TRBV5-1,18,TGCGCCAGCAGCTTTACCCCCAGTGTAGCGGGGGGGCCGGGTGAGCAGTTCTTC,CASSFTPSVAGGPGEQFF
.,TRBD1,TRBJ2-3,TRBV5-1,14,TGCGCCAGTAGACAGGGCCCCTCCACAGATACGCAGTATTTT,CASRQGPSTDTQYF
.,TRBD2,TRBJ2-3,TRBV9,15,TGTGCCAGCAGCGCCGTAGCGGGGAGGACAGATACGCAGTATTTT,CASSAVAGRTDTQYF
.,.,TRBJ1-4,TRBV30,17,TGTGCCTGGAGTACGATCCCTCCGGGTCCGCCTCATGAAAAACTGTTTTTT,CAWSTIPPGPPHEKLFF
.,TRBD1,TRBJ1-2,TRBV5-5,15,TGTGCCAGCAGCCTCCGGGACAGGCTTAACTATGGCTACACCTTC,CASSLRDRLNYGYTF
few,.,TRBJ2-7,TRBV7-9,16,TGTGCCAGCAGCTTAGAGGGCCAGGGATTCCAAGGCGAGCAGTACTTC,CASSLEGQGFQGEQYF
.,.,TRBJ2-2,TRBV29-1,12,TGCAGCGTTCTGGAGGGGGACGGGGAGCTGTTTTTT,CSVLEGDGELFF
.,.,TRBJ2-1,TRBV14,14,TGTGCCAGCAGCTTACGTGGTTTCTACAATGAGCAGTTCTTC,CASSLRGFYNEQFF
.,TRBD2,TRBJ2-3,TRBV4-2,15,TGTGCCAGCAGCCCTCGGACTAGCGGGTCAGATACGCAGTATTTT,CASSPRTSGSDTQYF
few,.,TRBJ1-6,TRBV6-5,16,TGTGCCAGCAGTTACGGCAGTCCCGGGAGAGAATCACCCCTCCACTTT,CASSYGSPGRESPLHF
.,TRBD1,TRBJ1-6,TRBV12-3/TRBV12-4,15,TGTGCCAGCAGCCTTGGGACAGCCCATAATTCACCCCTCCACTTT,CASSLGTAHNSPLHF
few,TRBD1,TRBJ2-3,TRBV20-1,14,TGCAGTGCTATCCGGGACAGGGTAATAGATACGCAGTATTTT,CSAIRDRVIDTQYF
.,.,TRBJ1-6,TRBV12-3/TRBV12-4,15,TGTGCCAGCAGCTACCGGGACGGATTAAGTTCACCCCTCCACTTT,CASSYRDGLSSPLHF
.,.,TRBJ2-7,TRBV7-9,14,TGTGCCAGCACCGACCCGGTGTTCCCCTACGAGCAGTACTTC,CASTDPVFPYEQYF
.,TRBD2,TRBJ2-1,TRBV5-1,17,TGCGCCAGCAGCTTGGCCGGGGGACTAGCTTCCTACAATGAGCAGTTCTTC,CASSLAGGLASYNEQFF
many,TRBD2,TRBJ2-1,TRBV5-1,15,TGCGCCAGCAGCTCGGGACTAGCGGGGCCCAATGAGCAGTTCTTC,CASSSGLAGPNEQFF
once,.,TRBJ2-1,TRBV3-1,16,TGTGCCAGCAGCCCCTCTCCCCTAGCTCATAGGAATGAGCAGTTCTTC,CASSPSPLAHRNEQFF
.,.,TRBJ2-1,TRBV29-1,14,TGCAGCGTTGCGTTAGATATCTCCTACAATGAGCAGTTCTTC,CSVALDISYNEQFF
.,.,TRBJ2-1,TRBV4-1,14,TGCGCCAGCAGCCAGGCGGGGCTTACCTGGGAGCAGTTCTTC,CASSQAGLTWEQFF
few,.,TRBJ1-1,TRBV5-1,14,TGCGCCAGCAGCAAACCGACATTGAACACTGAAGCTTTCTTT,CASSKPTLNTEAFF
few,.,TRBJ2-4,TRBV12-3/TRBV12-4,16,TGTGCCAGCAGCTACCCTCTAATGCTAGCCAAAAACATTCAGTACTTC,CASSYPLMLAKNIQYF
.,.,TRBJ2-3,TRBV27,14,TGTGCCAGCAGTTTATTCGGTAGCACAGATACGCAGTATTTT,CASSLFGSTDTQYF
.,.,TRBJ1-2,TRBV5-1,19,TGCGCCAGCAGCAGCCCCAGGGACGGACTCACCTTAGCTAACTATGGCTACACCTTC,CASSSPRDGLTLANYGYTF
few,TRBD1,TRBJ2-5,TRBV5-5,14,TGTGCCAGCACCTTGACAGGGGGTGTAAAGACCCAGTACTTC,CASTLTGGVKTQYF
few,.,TRBJ2-7,TRBV5-1,13,TGCGCCAGCAGACCCCTCGGGGGCCACGAGCAGTACTTC,CASRPLGGHEQYF
few,TRBD2,TRBJ2-3,TRBV6-1,14,TGTGCCAGCAGTCGGAGCGGGGGCCGGGATACGCAGTATTTT,CASSRSGGRDTQYF
.,.,TRBJ2-1,TRBV11-2,13,TGTGCCAGCAGCTTTGGCTCCTTGGGAGAGCAGTTCTTC,CASSFGSLGEQFF
few,TRBD2,TRBJ2-2,TRBV5-1,17,TGCGCCAGCAGCTTCCCTAGCGGGTCCGCGAACACCGGGGAGCTGTTTTTT,CASSFPSGSANTGELFF
many,.,TRBJ2-1,TRBV5-4,11,TGTGCCAGCAGGGATTCCGATGAGCAGTTCTTC,CASRDSDEQFF
few,.,TRBJ2-7,TRBV7-9,15,TGTGCCAGCAGCTTACAAGGGTTCAAGTCCTACGAGCAGTACTTC,CASSLQGFKSYEQYF
.,TRBD2,TRBJ2-7,TRBV7-9,12,TGTGCCAGCAGCCAATCGCCCGGGGGGGTTTACTTC,CASSQSPGGVYF
.,TRBD1,TRBJ2-7,TRBV12-3/TRBV12-4,14,TGTGCCAGCAGGGGGACAGGTCGCGTTTACGAGCAGTACTTC,CASRGTGRVYEQYF
few,.,TRBJ1-1,TRBV29-1,15,TGCAGCGTTCTGGGGGAAACCTCACTGAACACTGAAGCTTTCTTT,CSVLGETSLNTEAFF
.,.,TRBJ1-5,TRBV12-3/TRBV12-4,15,TGTGCCAGCAGTTACGACAGGAGGAGCAATCAGCCCCAGCATTTT,CASSYDRRSNQPQHF
few,TRBD2,TRBJ2-5,TRBV12-3/TRBV12-4,15,TGTGCCAGCAGTTTATTAGCGGGGGGTGCAGAGACCCAGTACTTC,CASSLLAGGAETQYF
.,TRBD1,TRBJ2-5,TRBV24-1,17,TGTGCCACCAGTGATTCCAGACAGGGGGAGTACCAAGAGACCCAGTACTTC,CATSDSRQGEYQETQYF
few,TRBD2,TRBJ2-1,TRBV5-1,18,TGCGCCAGCAGCCCAGAGGGGTTAGCGGGGGCATCCTACAATGAGCAGTTCTTC,CASSPEGLAGASYNEQFF
.,.,TRBJ2-7,TRBV7-2,16,TGTGCCAGCAGCCAATCCGGGACTCCGAAGACCTACGAGCAGTACTTC,CASSQSGTPKTYEQYF
.,.,TRBJ2-5,TRBV7-2,12,TGTGCCAGCAGCCCATATGCAGAGACCCAGTACTTC,CASSPYAETQYF
many,.,TRBJ2-2,TRBV4-2,12,TGTGCCAGCAGCCAAGACACCGGGGAGCTGTTTTTT,CASSQDTGELFF